Below are 10 T cell receptor beta chains sequenced from a single sample in a study of Ad26.COV2.S vaccination and SARS-CoV-2 variants. The treatment: around 19 received Ad26.COV2.S at low or high dose, single or two shots; several received placebo; per-sample allocation not given. Following the first vaccine or placebo injection, samples were taken on day 63. Only in-frame clones appear in the TCRdb table, and some are missing; sequencing was by immunoSEQ multiplex PCR. The data show 250,000 or so clones, roughly 87% seen once. The material was peripheral blood, obtained in a trial of Ad26.COV2.S vaccine versus placebo. The origin of the receptors is a person aged 18 to 59 who received the Ad26.COV2.S COVID-19 vaccine or a placebo.

V gene TRBV7-9 combines with J gene TRBJ1-1; 8 nucleotides line up with TRBD1. CDR1 and CDR2 from the germline V gene are SEHNR and FQNEAQ (reference sequence). V was clipped by 5 bases and J by 3 bases; unmatched bases: 11. This CDR3 comprises 16 residues. DNA for the CDR3: TGTGCCAGCAGCCTTCGTAATACAGGGGGGGACACTGAAGCTTTCTTT. Amino acid sequence: CASSLRNTGGDTEAFF.

The chain employs TRBV10-3 and TRBJ1-3; D ambiguous. CDR1 ENHRY and CDR2 SYGVKD come from the germline V gene. Trimming cost V 6 bases and J 0 bases, with 9 bases left between them. The CDR3 covers 14 residues. CDR3 loop: CAIRQADSGNTIYF. CDR3 coding DNA: TGTGCCATCAGACAAGCAGACTCTGGAAACACCATATATTTT.

This chain joins TRBV6-1 and TRBJ2-1; D is unresolved. The V end was cut by 0 bases, the J end by 5 bases, with 11 bases between. The CDR3 spans 15 residues. Germline CDR1 is MNHNS and CDR2 is SASEGT. The CDR3 coding sequence is TGTGCCAGCAGTGAAGCCCCTAGGCCGGACAATGAGCAGTTCTTC. It translates to CASSEAPRPDNEQFF.

The sample holds a few counts of this clone. The genes are TRBV11-2 and TRBJ1-2; tentative D call: TRBD1 (5 bases). The CDR3 contains 12 residues. V lost 5 bases and J 2 bases, leaving 6 bases between the germline ends. The germline gives CDR1 SGHAT, CDR2 FQNNGV. The CDR3, as DNA: TGTGCCAGCAGCGACAGAAACTATGGCTACACCTTC. Translating it yields CASSDRNYGYTF.

J is TRBJ2-1 and V is TRBV24-1, with D possibly matching TRBD1 (6 bases). V was clipped by 1 base and J by 2 bases, with 11 bases between them. This CDR3 comprises 16 residues. Germline V gene lookup returns CDR1 KGHDR and CDR2 SFDVKD. The CDR3 DNA follows: TGTGCCACCAGTGATTTCCCGGGACAAGCCTACAATGAGCAGTTCTTC. Its protein is CATSDFPGQAYNEQFF.

The gene calls are TRBV7-9 and TRBJ2-3, with TRBD1 as a possible D gene (6 bases). V lost 5 bases, J lost 4 bases, and 16 bases lay in between. Germline lookup yields CDR1 SEHNR and CDR2 FQNEAQ (reference sequence). The length of the CDR3 is 15 residues. The CDR3 loop is CASSVTGGKADTQYF. As DNA, the CDR3 is TGTGCCAGCAGCGTGACAGGCGGTAAAGCAGATACGCAGTATTTT.

V gene TRBV7-9 combines with J gene TRBJ2-1; D is possibly TRBD2 (6 bases). Germline CDR1 is SEHNR and CDR2 is FQNEAQ (reference sequence). V lost 5 bases, J lost 0 bases, and 11 bases lay in between. The CDR3 is 15 amino acids. The DNA for the CDR3 is TGTGCCAGCAGCCTTCGGAGGGACTCCTACAATGAGCAGTTCTTC. This sequence encodes CASSLRRDSYNEQFF.

With regard to this clone: Other DNA sequences within the sample encode an identical CDR3. The chain combines TRBV24-1 with TRBJ2-1, with unresolved D. The V gene lost 3 bases and the J gene lost 6 bases, with 2 bases spanning the gap. The CDR3 spans 11 residues. The germline V gene encodes CDR1 KGHDR and CDR2 SFDVKD. CDR3 bases: TGTGCCACCAGTGATCCCAATGAGCAGTTCTTC. Its translation is CATSDPNEQFF.

The chain links TRBV6-1 to TRBJ2-7; D not resolved. This CDR3 has 12 residues. Germline loops: CDR1 MNHNS, CDR2 SASEGT. Between the trimmed V and J ends, which lost 3 bases and 4 bases, there was a span of 7 bases. CDR3 nucleotides: TGTGCCAGCAGTGACGGAGTTTACGAGCAGTACGTC. Amino acid sequence: CASSDGVYEQYV.

A remark on this clone: Other DNA sequences within the sample encode an identical CDR3. The J gene is TRBJ2-7, the V gene TRBV19; D could derive from TRBD1 or TRBD2 (6 bases each). The germline V gene encodes CDR1 LNHDA and CDR2 SQIVND (reference sequence). Between the trimmed V and J ends, which lost 1 base and 1 base, there was a span of 8 bases. The CDR3 loop spans 14 amino acids. The CDR3 DNA reads TGTGCCAGTAGTATAGCGGGGGCTTCCTACGAGCAGTACTTC. Translated, it gives CASSIAGASYEQYF.